This paragraph reports one T cell receptor (beta chain). Its antigen is not known. V lost 7 bases and J 2 bases, leaving 15 bases between the germline ends. From germline, CDR1 is MNHNS and CDR2 SASEGT. This CDR3 has 14 residues. The sample belongs to a study of post-analysis software for immune sequencing data. Study outcomes and limitations: Patients used about 5 TRBV segments, including TRBV5-6, TRBV5-1 and TRBV20-1, more often than controls. Controls significantly exceeded multiple sclerosis patients in normalized Chao1 diversity.

Incorporated into the TCR beta cDNA libraries were unique molecular identifiers, which served to reduce PCR and sequencing biases. The source material, about 0.85 to 11 million T cells, gave rise to 400,000 to 550,000 cDNA molecules. TCRdb passed the PCR reads through MiXCR, listing each CDR3 protein once. Here the sample spans some 500,000 distinct CDR3 sequences, roughly 45% being singletons. The specimen sequenced was blood. The V call is TRBV6-1, the J call TRBJ2-7, with TRBD1 as a possible D gene (6 bases). This receptor was taken from a girl aged 5-17 years with multiple sclerosis. As DNA, the CDR3 is TGTGCCAGCACCGAGAGGGGGTTCACCTACGAGCAGTACTTC. This gives the protein CASTERGFTYEQYF.